This T cell receptor beta chain was observed in a study of T cells in Graves' hyperthyroidism and ophthalmopathy. Broader study findings: Ophthalmopathy was identified by the model a median around 6.9 months ahead of onset.

Germline V gene data show CDR1 as DFQATT and CDR2 as SNEGSKA (reference sequence). The CDR3 covers 13 residues. The V segment lost 2 bases and the J segment 7 bases; nucleotides outside the gene matches: 7. The investigators amplified TCR beta CDR3 regions from RNA transcripts. Using the HTBI primer set, a first-round RT-PCR was run on the TCR CDR3. MiXCR, applied by TCRdb to the multiplex PCR reads, yields one record per CDR3 protein. The sample includes about 640,000 distinct CDR3 sequences, roughly 15% of them seen just once. In this sample, this clonotype turned up many times. Its specificity is not known.

Sequencing was performed on blood. This TCR came from a woman in her forties or fifties with Graves' ophthalmopathy. The genes are TRBV20-1 and TRBJ2-7; 8 nucleotides line up with TRBD2. The CDR3 region has the DNA TGCAGTGCTAGACGAGCGGGAGTTTGGGAGCAGTACTTC. It codes for CSARRAGVWEQYF.